This TCR beta chain is drawn from a study of human T cells and chemical hapten exposure. Overall study findings and caveats: Expanded TCR counts at PT1 went up together with patch test score, a positive correlation. Once DPC sensitization occurred, TCRs above 1 in 1000 frequency showed no change.

TCRdb processed the RACE reads anew with MiXCR; each CDR3 protein has one entry. This repertoire shows 180,000 or so distinct CDR3 sequences, about 25% found once; its top ten account for 2% to 2.5%. The time point denotes: patch test 3, about 24 weeks after DPC sensitization. Specified treatment: therapeutic diphenylcyclopropenone sensitization with weekly scalp DPC. A remark on this clonotype: Its antigen is currently unknown.

Trimming shortened V by 3 bases and J by 5 bases, and 14 bases separated the two germline ends. Germline-derived CDR1 and CDR2 are SGDLS and YYNGEE. The CDR3 is 14 residues long. The rearrangement joins TRBV9 to TRBJ2-5; D tentatively reads TRBD1 or TRBD2 (5 bases each). The TCR sequence derives from a woman between 40 and 55 years old with alopecia areata. Some clones in this sample may be carry-over from other donors' samples. The source was whole blood, collected in connection with sensitization to the hapten diphenylcyclopropenone (DPC). The CDR3 DNA follows: TGTGCCAGCAGCGGAGGGGTCGGCTGGGAGACCCAGTACTTC. This translates into CASSGGVGWETQYF.